This TCR beta chain was captured by sequencing in a study of T cells in Graves' hyperthyroidism and ophthalmopathy. The source material, RNA transcripts, was used to amplify TCR beta CDR3 regions. Primed by the HTBI set, a first-round RT-PCR was run on the TCR CDR3. TCRdb recomputed calls from the multiplex PCR reads with MiXCR, one row per CDR3 protein. The sample has 250,000 to 350,000 distinct CDR3 sequences, about 15% seen once. V lost 3 bases and J lost 6; bases outside the gene matches: 9. The germline CDR1 and CDR2 sequences are SGHRS and YFSETQ. This CDR3 is built from 14 residues. Study-level findings and limits: In blood, most of the thyroid clonotypes expanded above 0.001 were also present.

With a duration under 2 months, the hyperthyroidism was newly diagnosed in patients aged 18 to 65. Patients were excluded because of uncontrolled infection, other autoimmune disease, pregnancy or lactation. Using more than 7.5 ml of fresh peripheral blood, PBMCs were prepared. In its sample, this clonotype was seen many times. Its specificity is unknown. The chain employs TRBV5-1 and TRBJ2-7; 7 bases line up with TRBD2. This clonotype was sampled from a man under 40 with Graves' hyperthyroidism. The sequenced sample was blood. The CDR3 protein is CASSWDYASREQYF. As DNA, the CDR3 is TGCGCCAGCAGCTGGGACTACGCGTCTCGCGAGCAGTACTTC.